This paragraph covers one T cell receptor beta chain sequence. Generated by immunoSEQ multiplex PCR, the TCRdb table keeps only in-frame clones and is missing some. This table has about 150,000 clones, about 82% appearing once. V was clipped by 2 bases and J by 6 bases; unmatched bases: 12. The CDR3 covers 17 residues. Germline-derived CDR1 and CDR2 are SGHNT and YENEEA. The sample originates from a study of blood T cell repertoires in COVID-19. The rearrangement uses TRBV11-3 and TRBJ2-3, with 9 positions matching TRBD1. This TCR came from a man aged 50 to 59 with active or convalescent COVID-19. The sample taken for sequencing was peripheral blood. The CDR3, as DNA: TGTGCCAGCAGCTTATGGGGCCCGGGACAGGGTATCGATACGCAGTATTTT. Translating gives CASSLWGPGQGIDTQYF.